Sequencing of this T cell receptor (beta chain) was carried out in a study of blood T cell repertoires in COVID-19. Study summary: Researchers got acute and convalescent COVID-19 samples from the United States, Italy and Spain. PBMCs, B-cell-depleted T cells, or T cells were the source of the cDNA or gDNA that made up the material.

Trimming cost V 5 bases and J 3 bases, with 17 bases left between them. This CDR3 is 15 amino acids long. Germline V gene lookup returns CDR1 SGHAT and CDR2 FQDESV (reference sequence). Per the study methods: Nucleated cell number was recorded as an estimate derived from reference gene primer amplification. Clones were sequenced by immunoSEQ multiplex PCR, and TCRdb holds only the in-frame ones, with some missing. That table is the source of V, J and clone size, and D and trimming were worked out from the DNA. Among about 260,000 clones, approximately 85% were seen once, and the ten largest hold about 0.7%.

This TCR was recovered from a human donor in a cohort sampled during active COVID-19. The chain combines TRBV11-1 with TRBJ2-7; weak D call: TRBD2 (5 bases). The sample consisted of peripheral blood. Here the CDR3 reads CASSLVGRGNYEQYF. The CDR3 DNA follows: TGTGCCAGCAGCCTAGTCGGTAGAGGGAACTACGAGCAGTACTTC.